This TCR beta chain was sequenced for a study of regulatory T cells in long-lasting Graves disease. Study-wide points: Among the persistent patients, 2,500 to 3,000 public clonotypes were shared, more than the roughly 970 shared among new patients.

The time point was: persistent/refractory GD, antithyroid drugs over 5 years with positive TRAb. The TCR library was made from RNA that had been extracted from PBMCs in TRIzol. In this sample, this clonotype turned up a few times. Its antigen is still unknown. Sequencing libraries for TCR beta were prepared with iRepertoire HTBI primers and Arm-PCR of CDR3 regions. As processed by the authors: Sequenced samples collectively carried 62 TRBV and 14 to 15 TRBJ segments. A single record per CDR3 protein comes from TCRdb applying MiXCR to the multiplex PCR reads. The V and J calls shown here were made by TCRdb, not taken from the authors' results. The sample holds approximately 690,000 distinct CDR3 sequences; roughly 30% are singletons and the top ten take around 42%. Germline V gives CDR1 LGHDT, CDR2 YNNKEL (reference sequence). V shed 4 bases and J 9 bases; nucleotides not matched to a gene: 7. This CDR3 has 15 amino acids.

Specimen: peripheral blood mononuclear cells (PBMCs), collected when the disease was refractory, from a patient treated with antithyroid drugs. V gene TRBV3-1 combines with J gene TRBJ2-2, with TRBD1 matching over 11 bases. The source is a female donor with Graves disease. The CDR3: CASSLLGQGGRELFF. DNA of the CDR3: TGTGCCAGCAGCCTTCTGGGACAGGGGGGAAGGGAGCTGTTTTTT.